One T cell receptor (beta chain) is described in this entry. Looked up from germline, CDR1 is SGHAT and CDR2 is FQNNGV. The CDR3 loop spans 16 amino acids. Germline trimming cut 6 bases from V and 8 bases from J; bases unmatched to any gene: 14. TRB rearrangements were amplified by multiplex PCR with BIOMED2 TRB-A/B primers. TCRdb analysed the multiplex PCR reads with MiXCR anew, one entry per CDR3 protein. This table holds roughly 4,700 distinct CDR3 sequences, about 33% found once. Blood genomic DNA input for TRB amplification was 250-500 ng. The data are from a study of T and B cells in COVID-19 patients.

Sequences were obtained from blood. This sequence was found in a human donor who had recovered from COVID-19. The chain links TRBV11-2 to TRBJ2-1, with 9 nucleotides matching TRBD2. The chain's CDR3 is CASSRRVAGEIDEQFF. CDR3 bases: TGTGCCAGCAGTCGACGGGTAGCGGGAGAGATTGATGAGCAGTTCTTC.